Shown below are 30 T cell receptor beta chains from a single sample sequenced in a study of shared clonotypes between healthy human individuals (dated by TCRdb to the early 2020s). The library was made by the immunoSEQ multiplex PCR assay. Entries here come from immuneACCESS through TCRdb and include only in-frame sequences with V and J called. Some clones fail to appear in such tables; in the studies checked, an unresolved V gene covers under half of the shortfall, and the cause of the remainder is unknown. This sample lists roughly 650,000 clones; around 96% were detected once. 0.11% of the sample is in the top ten clones. CD8 naive samples were obtained by positive selection for CCR7 among CD45RO-negative cells, yielding a CD45RA+CCR7+ population from which TemRA cells were excluded. The sample was naive CD8+ T cells sorted from blood. The cell subset or site label here, explained by the study, means: CD45RA+CCR7+. Receptors originate from a woman aged 25 to 39 in good health.

The chain recombines TRBV13 with TRBJ2-7; D may be TRBD1 or TRBD2 (5 bases each). CDR3 length equals 14 residues. The germline CDR1 and CDR2 sequences are PRHDT and FYEKMQ (reference sequence). V was shortened by 0 bases and J by 4 bases, with 10 bases between the two germline ends. CDR3: CASSLGQGEYEQYF. In DNA, the CDR3 is TGTGCCAGCAGCTTAGGGCAGGGAGAATACGAGCAGTACTTC.

The gene calls are TRBV30 and TRBJ2-1; 9 nucleotides line up with TRBD1. The CDR3 is made up of 16 amino acids. The germline V gene encodes CDR1 GTSNPN and CDR2 SVGIG (reference sequence). Unmatched junction bases numbered 6, after V lost 1 base and J lost 2 bases. This chain's CDR3 is CAWSARTGDAYNEQFF. In DNA, the CDR3 is TGTGCCTGGAGTGCCCGGACAGGGGACGCCTACAATGAGCAGTTCTTC.

The V call is TRBV11-3, the J call TRBJ2-1; 8 bases fit TRBD2. With 2 bases clipped from V and 2 bases from J, the junction kept 5 bases outside the gene matches. Germline V gene data show CDR1 as SGHNT and CDR2 as YENEEA. The CDR3 contains 16 residues. CDR3 sequence: CASSLKLAEPYNEQFF. CDR3 bases: TGTGCCAGCAGCTTAAAACTAGCGGAGCCCTACAATGAGCAGTTCTTC.

This clone was picked up one time. This sequence joins TRBV10-3 and TRBJ1-3; D remains unclear. The CDR3 sequence is 16 residues long. CDR1 is ENHRY and CDR2 is SYGVKD in the germline V gene. V lost 5 bases and J lost 0, with 14 bases in between. CDR3 DNA: TGTGCCATCAGTACCGACCGACGGGACTCTGGAAACACCATATATTTT. This codes for CAISTDRRDSGNTIYF.

This clone was detected only once. This chain links TRBV10-3 with TRBJ2-1; 8 nucleotides match TRBD2. V lost 1 base, J lost 0 bases, and 8 bases stayed unmatched. This CDR3 spans 18 amino acids. Germline loops: CDR1 ENHRY, CDR2 SYGVKD. CDR3 DNA sequence: TGTGCCATCAGTGAGTGGGATATAGCGGGAAGCTCCTACAATGAGCAGTTCTTC. Translating gives CAISEWDIAGSSYNEQFF.

The CDR3 coding sequence is TGTGCCAGTAGTATGGTTGGGAACTATGGCTACACCTTC. Amino acids: CASSMVGNYGYTF. The chain is built from TRBV19 and TRBJ1-2; D is undetermined. V shed 3 bases and J shed 2 bases, with 7 bases lying between them. CDR3 length: 13 residues. CDR1 is LNHDA, CDR2 SQIVND, per germline (reference sequence).

Comments on this clone: Other nucleotide sequences from this sample produce the same CDR3. The chain combines TRBV27 with TRBJ2-7; D might be TRBD1 (5 bases). CDR3 size: 15 residues. Germline CDR1 and CDR2: MNHEY and SMNVEV (reference sequence). V dropped 0 bases and J dropped 1 base, with 10 bases sitting between them. The CDR3 region is CASSLSGDSSYEQYF. The CDR3 DNA follows: TGTGCCAGCAGTTTATCCGGAGACAGTTCCTACGAGCAGTACTTC.

This chain joins TRBV27 and TRBJ1-6; D uncertain. The CDR3 has 13 residues. V gave up 8 bases and J gave up 10 bases, with 15 bases separating them. From germline, CDR1 is MNHEY and CDR2 SMNVEV (reference sequence). CDR3: CASGLRFRSPLHF. CDR3 bases: TGTGCCAGCGGTCTGCGGTTTCGATCACCCCTCCACTTT.

This sequence joins TRBV4-1 and TRBJ1-5, with 8 bases lining up with TRBD1. Germline CDR1 MGHRA, CDR2 YSYEKL. Trimming took 1 base from V and 6 from J; bases not matched to a gene: 5. The CDR3 has 15 amino acids. In DNA form, the CDR3 reads TGCGCCAGCAGCCAAGGTTCAGGGGGCCTTCAGCCCCAGCATTTT. Translating it yields CASSQGSGGLQPQHF.

This sequence joins TRBV29-1 and TRBJ2-1; weak D call: TRBD1 (6 bases). Germline assignment: CDR1 SQVTM and CDR2 ANQGSEA. V dropped 6 bases and J dropped 2 bases, with 14 bases sitting between them. This CDR3 contains 14 residues. The CDR3 loop is CSVEGDWAYNEQFF. CDR3 nucleotides: TGCAGCGTAGAGGGGGATTGGGCCTACAATGAGCAGTTCTTC.

This clone has just a few counts. J is TRBJ1-5 and V is TRBV4-1, with TRBD1 matching 7 bases. CDR1 and CDR2 (germline): MGHRA, YSYEKL. The CDR3 length is 15 residues. V lost 1 base to trimming and J lost 3 bases; unmatched junction nucleotides: 3. The CDR3 protein is CASSQGTGFNQPQHF. The CDR3 coding sequence is TGCGCCAGCAGCCAAGGGACAGGCTTCAATCAGCCCCAGCATTTT.

The V and J genes are TRBV9 and TRBJ2-1; D not resolved. V lost 5 bases to trimming and J lost 6 bases, with 9 bases between them. Germline CDR1 reads SGDLS; CDR2 reads YYNGEE. This CDR3 has 12 residues. The CDR3 spells CASSAYGNEQFF. DNA of the CDR3: TGTGCCAGCAGTGCGTACGGCAATGAGCAGTTCTTC.

The chain employs TRBV28 and TRBJ1-5; 10 bases are shared with TRBD1. The CDR3 is made up of 15 amino acids. Trimming cost V 1 base and J 9 bases; bases outside gene matches: 6. Germline V gene lookup returns CDR1 MDHEN and CDR2 SYDVKM. As DNA, the CDR3 is TGTGCCAGCAGTTTATCGACAGGGGGCGTGTCGCCCCAGCATTTT. The encoded protein is CASSLSTGGVSPQHF.

This chain connects TRBV9 to TRBJ2-1; D gene uncertain. V was pared by 3 bases and J by 10 bases, with 17 bases between. From germline, CDR1 is SGDLS and CDR2 YYNGEE. The CDR3 extends over 14 amino acids. The CDR3 region is CASSASTWWEEQFF. Here the CDR3 DNA reads TGTGCCAGCAGCGCCTCGACTTGGTGGGAAGAGCAGTTCTTC.

This clone was observed a few times. Compared with germline, one end of the junction differs, possibly owing to a read error. This chain links TRBV19 with TRBJ1-3; possible D gene TRBD1, 5 bases. This CDR3 spans 14 amino acids. Germline values: CDR1 LNHDA, CDR2 SQIVND (reference sequence). CDR3 DNA sequence: TGTGCCAGCACGACTCCTCGACAGCCTGGGGCGTATCATTTT. It encodes CASTTPRQPGAYHF.

The rearrangement links TRBV11-1 to TRBJ2-7; TRBD1 is a possible D gene (5 bases). The CDR3 sequence is 14 residues long. CDR1 SGHAT and CDR2 FQDESV come from the germline V gene (reference sequence). V was trimmed by 3 bases and J by 2 bases, leaving 11 bases between them. CDR3 sequence reads: CASSLVGRAYEQYF. DNA for the CDR3: TGTGCCAGCAGCTTGGTGGGCAGGGCCTACGAGCAGTACTTC.

The chain employs TRBV28 and TRBJ2-1; perhaps TRBD1 as D (6 bases). Trimming took off 8 bases at V and 7 bases at J, with 12 bases between the two ends. This CDR3 region has 12 residues. CDR1 and CDR2 (germline): MDHEN, SYDVKM. The CDR3 region has the DNA TGTGCCAGCCGAGTTCAGGGGAATGAGCAGTTCTTC. As protein: CASRVQGNEQFF.

The chain combines TRBV13 with TRBJ2-1; 11 bases line up with TRBD2. There are 17 residues in the CDR3. Germline-derived CDR1 and CDR2 are PRHDT and FYEKMQ (reference sequence). After removal of 5 bases from V and 4 bases from J, the junction contained 10 bases not matched to a gene. The CDR3 here is CASSARSGRAGYNEQFF. The CDR3 DNA reads TGTGCCAGCAGCGCCCGTAGCGGGAGGGCCGGATACAATGAGCAGTTCTTC. Full variable domain (outside the CDR3, taken from reference TRBV13 and TRBJ2-1): AAGVIQSPRHLIKEKRETATLKCYPIPRHDTVYWYQQGPGQDPQFLISFYEKMQSDKGSIPDRFSAQQFSDYHSELNMSSLELGDSALYFCASSARSGRAGYNEQFFGPGTRLTVL.

The gene calls are TRBV6-6 and TRBJ2-2, with D unclear. The CDR3 contains 15 residues. Per germline, CDR1 MNHNY and CDR2 SVGAGI (reference sequence). V lost 4 bases and J 0 bases, leaving 9 bases between the germline ends. This CDR3 is CASSLVSANTGELFF. Here the CDR3 DNA reads TGTGCCAGCAGTTTGGTCAGCGCGAACACCGGGGAGCTGTTTTTT.

The CDR3 nucleotides read TGTGCCAGCAGTGACTGGGACTTCGATTCCTACGAGCAGTACTTC. This sequence encodes CASSDWDFDSYEQYF. The chain links TRBV6-1 to TRBJ2-7, with D maybe TRBD2 (6 bases). Trimming left V 3 bases short and J 1 base short, with 13 bases between. In germline, CDR1 is MNHNS, CDR2 SASEGT. This CDR3 comprises 15 residues.

The J gene is TRBJ2-1, the V gene TRBV7-9; 13 bases are shared with TRBD2. The CDR3 is 17 amino acids. Germline CDR1 SEHNR, CDR2 FQNEAQ (reference sequence). Trimming at V came to 5 bases and at J to 2 bases, leaving 6 bases not matched to a gene. CDR3 in DNA: TGTGCCAGCAGCGCCGGGACTAGCGGGACCACCTACAATGAGCAGTTCTTC. This gives the protein CASSAGTSGTTYNEQFF.

This clone has only one observation. The J gene is TRBJ2-3, the V gene TRBV7-2; 9 bases line up with TRBD2. V lost 4 bases, J lost 4 bases, and 6 bases stayed unmatched. The CDR3 loop spans 15 amino acids. Germline CDR1 is SGHTA and CDR2 is FQGNSA. The CDR3 loop reads CASSSGTSFADTQYF. The CDR3 region has the DNA TGTGCCAGCAGCTCTGGGACTAGCTTCGCAGATACGCAGTATTTT.

V is TRBV15 and J is TRBJ1-2; tentative D call: TRBD1 (5 bases). CDR3 length equals 14 residues. V lost 3 bases, J lost 4 bases, and 12 bases lay in between. Germline V gene sequence: CDR1 LNHNV, CDR2 YYDKDF (reference sequence). CDR3 DNA: TGTGCCACCAGCAGCGACGGGGGTTTCTATGGCTACACCTTC. Amino acids: CATSSDGGFYGYTF.

This clone was observed a single time. V and J are TRBV28 and TRBJ2-1, with D tentatively TRBD2 (6 bases). CDR3 length: 17 residues. Trimming removed 4 bases at V and 1 base at J, with 17 bases between. Germline CDR1 MDHEN, CDR2 SYDVKM. Here the CDR3 DNA reads TGTGCCAGCAGTTATGTAGCGGCGGAGGGGTCCTACAATGAGCAGTTCTTC. Protein sequence: CASSYVAAEGSYNEQFF.

As DNA, the CDR3 is TGTGCCAGCAGTTTTGGGACCGTGTACAATGAGCAGTTCTTC. Its protein product is CASSFGTVYNEQFF. This sequence joins TRBV27 and TRBJ2-1; the D call may be TRBD1 or TRBD2 (5 bases each). In germline, CDR1 is MNHEY, CDR2 SMNVEV (reference sequence). This CDR3 is 14 amino acids long. V lost 3 bases, J lost 4 bases, and 10 bases lay in between.

This rearrangement joins TRBV6-5 to TRBJ2-1, with D unresolved. The length of the CDR3 is 12 residues. Germline CDR1 is MNHEY and CDR2 is SVGAGI. V was pared by 3 bases and J by 10 bases, with 10 bases between. Here the CDR3 DNA reads TGTGCCAGCAGTTATAACAACGGCGAGCAGTTCTTC. Its protein is CASSYNNGEQFF.

This clone was seen only once. The V and J genes are TRBV28 and TRBJ2-7; 7 nucleotides agree with TRBD1. The CDR3 extends over 13 amino acids. V lost 3 bases, J lost 3 bases, and 2 bases stayed unmatched. CDR1 and CDR2 (germline): MDHEN, SYDVKM. CDR3 region: CASSFGTDYEQYF. Written as DNA, the CDR3 is TGTGCCAGCAGTTTCGGGACAGACTACGAGCAGTACTTC.

V gene TRBV13 combines with J gene TRBJ1-1; TRBD1 matches 12 bases. Germline V gene lookup returns CDR1 PRHDT and CDR2 FYEKMQ (reference sequence). The ends lost 4 bases at V and 1 base at J; junction bases unmatched: 4. This CDR3 region has 16 residues. Written as DNA, the CDR3 is TGTGCCAGCAGCTGGGGACAGGGGGCGCAGAACACTGAAGCTTTCTTT. It is translated as CASSWGQGAQNTEAFF. The full variable domain, rest sourced from reference TRBV13 and TRBJ1-1, is AAGVIQSPRHLIKEKRETATLKCYPIPRHDTVYWYQQGPGQDPQFLISFYEKMQSDKGSIPDRFSAQQFSDYHSELNMSSLELGDSALYFCASSWGQGAQNTEAFFGQGTRLTVV.

This chain joins TRBV6-5 and TRBJ2-1; D gene ambiguous. Trimming removed 4 bases from V and 0 bases from J, with 13 bases in between. CDR1 and CDR2 (germline): MNHEY, SVGAGI. This CDR3 is built from 16 residues. The CDR3 sequence is CASSLWSTSSYNEQFF. CDR3 DNA: TGTGCCAGCAGTTTGTGGTCGACCAGCTCCTACAATGAGCAGTTCTTC.

The chain uses TRBV2 and TRBJ2-7, with unresolved D. Germline V gene sequence: CDR1 SNHLY, CDR2 FYNNEI. The CDR3 sequence is 15 residues long. V lost 2 bases, J lost 3 bases, and 14 bases lay in between. Here the CDR3 reads CASSELVTVIYEQYF. The DNA of the CDR3 is TGTGCCAGCAGTGAACTAGTGACCGTGATCTACGAGCAGTACTTC. The full variable domain, its missing parts supplied by reference TRBV2 and TRBJ2-7, is EPEVTQTPSHQVTQMGQEVILRCVPISNHLYFYWYRQILGQKVEFLVSFYNNEISEKSEIFDDQFSVERPDGSNFTLKIRSTKLEDSAMYFCASSELVTVIYEQYFGPGTRLTVT.